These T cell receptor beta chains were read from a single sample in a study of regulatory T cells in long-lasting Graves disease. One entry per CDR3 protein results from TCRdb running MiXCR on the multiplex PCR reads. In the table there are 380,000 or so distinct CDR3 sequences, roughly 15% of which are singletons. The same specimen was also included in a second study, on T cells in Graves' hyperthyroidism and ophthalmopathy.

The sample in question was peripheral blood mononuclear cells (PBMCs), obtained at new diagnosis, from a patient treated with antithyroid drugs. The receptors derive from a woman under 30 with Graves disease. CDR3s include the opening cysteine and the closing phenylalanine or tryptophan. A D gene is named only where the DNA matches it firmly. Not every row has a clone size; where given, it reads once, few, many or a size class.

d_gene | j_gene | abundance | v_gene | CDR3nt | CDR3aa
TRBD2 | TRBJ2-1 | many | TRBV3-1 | TGTGCCAGCAGCCAAGGCTTGGGACTAGCGGGGAATGAGCAGTTCTTC | CASSQGLGLAGNEQFF
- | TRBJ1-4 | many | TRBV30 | TGTGCCTGGACTCCTGGGGGATATGAAAAACTGTTTTTT | CAWTPGGYEKLFF
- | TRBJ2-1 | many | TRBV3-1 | TGTGCCAGCAGCCTAGTCGGGCTCGAGCAGTTCTTC | CASSLVGLEQFF
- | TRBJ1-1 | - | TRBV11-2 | TGTGCCAGCAGCTTAGATTTAGGGGGCACTGAAGCTTTCTTT | CASSLDLGGTEAFF
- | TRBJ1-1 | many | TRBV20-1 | TGCAGTGTAACTCGGACGGCGAACACTGAAGCTTTCTTT | CSVTRTANTEAFF
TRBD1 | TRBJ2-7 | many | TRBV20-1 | TGCAGTGCCCCAGGGGGCGCGTCGCCCTACGAGCAGTACTTC | CSAPGGASPYEQYF
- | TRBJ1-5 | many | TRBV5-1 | TGCGCCAGCAGCTTGACGGTAAATCAGCCCCAGCATTTT | CASSLTVNQPQHF
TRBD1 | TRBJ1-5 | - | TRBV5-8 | TGTGCCAGCAGCCCAAGGACAGGGAATCAGCCCCAGCATTTT | CASSPRTGNQPQHF
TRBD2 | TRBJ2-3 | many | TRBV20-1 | TGCAGTGCCTGGGGACTAGCGGGACACACAGATACGCAGTATTTT | CSAWGLAGHTDTQYF
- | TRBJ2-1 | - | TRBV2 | TGTGCCAGCAGCGAGGCCGCCCCCTCCTACAATGAGCAGTTCTTC | CASSEAAPSYNEQFF
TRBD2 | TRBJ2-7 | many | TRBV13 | TGTGCCAGCACCCCGGGACTAGCCTACCACGAGCAGTACTTC | CASTPGLAYHEQYF
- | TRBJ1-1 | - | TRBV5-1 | TGCGCCAGCTGGATGACAGGGAACACTGAAGCTTTCTTT | CASWMTGNTEAFF
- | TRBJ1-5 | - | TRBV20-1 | TGCAGTGCTAGCGGACAGTTCAACAAGAATCAGCCCCAGCATTTT | CSASGQFNKNQPQHF
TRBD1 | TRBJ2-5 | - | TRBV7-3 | TGTGCCAGCAGCCCAACGGGGCCAGGGGGGACCCAGTACTTC | CASSPTGPGGTQYF
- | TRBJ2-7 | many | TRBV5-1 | TGCGCCAGCAGCGGGAGCCTGGGGGGTGGCTCCTACGAGCAGTACTTC | CASSGSLGGGSYEQYF
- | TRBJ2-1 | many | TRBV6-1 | TGTGCCAGCAGGCCAACTAGTTCCAATGAGCAGTTCTTC | CASRPTSSNEQFF